This TCR beta chain was recorded in a study of control samples from healthy donors and cancer patients (dated by TCRdb to 2018 to 2021). V is trimmed back by 3 bases and J by 4 bases, and the junction contains 11 bases that no gene match accounts for. CDR1 and CDR2 (MGHRA, YSYEKL) derive from the germline V gene. The CDR3 holds 17 amino acids from the cysteine to the phenylalanine. CDR3 DNA only is kept here, 51 bases in frame from base 1. As for this clone: The clone's antigen remains unknown. Within one base of it there is no much larger clone, and no base qualities were kept.

Library preparation was by the immunoSEQ multiplex PCR assay. TCRdb stores this immuneACCESS table with in-frame sequences only. Part of the clones is absent; in the studies checked, under half of the shortfall reflects unresolved V genes, and no reason is known for the rest. The sample profile shows approximately 98,000 clones; about 80% of them were found once. Together, the top ten hold 6% to 8% of the sample. Input material: blood. This chain joins TRBV4-1 to TRBJ1-1, with 10 junctional bases fitting TRBD1. The clonotype was recovered from a man between 18 and 29 years old in good health. At the DNA level, the sequence is TGCGCCAGCAGCCATCAGACAGGGGGCAGGGGGTTCACTGAAGCTTTCTTT. This translates into CASSHQTGGRGFTEAFF.